A single count supports the clone carrying this T cell receptor (beta chain). The data stem from a study of blood T cell repertoires in COVID-19. Study-wide context: Nucleic acid was either cDNA or gDNA, and it came from T cells, B-cell-depleted T cells, or PBMCs.

Some clones are missing from TCRdb's copy, which holds only in-frame ones; the method was immunoSEQ multiplex PCR. Of fewer than 250,000 clones in the sample, approximately 80% were seen once. V trimming: 6 bases; J trimming: 8 bases; junction bases outside the gene matches: 5. CDR3 size: 13 residues. The germline gives CDR1 MDHEN, CDR2 SYDVKM. The receptor was derived from a woman in her sixties or seventies with acute or convalescent COVID-19. The chain couples TRBV28 to TRBJ1-2, with 11 bases fitting TRBD1. The specimen sequenced was peripheral blood. CDR3 loop: CASRRDRGSGYTF. As DNA, the CDR3 is TGTGCCAGCAGACGGGACAGGGGGTCGGGCTACACCTTC.